This T cell receptor beta chain was recovered during a study of CD8 T cells in Susac syndrome. Random hexamers were used to reverse transcribe the RNA input (about 0.5 to 1 ug). The immunoSEQ assay covered 54 Vbeta and 13 Jbeta segments for CDR3. TCRdb re-called the immunoSEQ multiplex PCR reads through MiXCR, storing one row per CDR3 protein. The sample includes about 200,000 distinct CDR3 sequences, 90% to 95% seen only once; the top ten take 0.093%. With 4 bases removed from V and 6 bases from J, the gap between germline ends came to 14 bases. The length of the CDR3 is 14 residues. Germline CDR1 reads SGHDT; CDR2 reads YYEEEE. TCR beta from blood CD8+ and CD4+ T cells was sequenced. TEMRA cells were FACS-enriched, and CD8+ and CD4+ T cells were isolated negatively.

This TCR was sampled from a human donor with multiple sclerosis. This chain uses TRBV5-6 with TRBJ2-4; D possibly corresponds to TRBD1 (6 bases). The sequenced sample was CD4+ T cells from PBMCs. The CDR3 bases are TGTGCCAGCAGCCCGAGGCCGGACAGAAACATTCAGTACTTC. Its protein product is CASSPRPDRNIQYF.